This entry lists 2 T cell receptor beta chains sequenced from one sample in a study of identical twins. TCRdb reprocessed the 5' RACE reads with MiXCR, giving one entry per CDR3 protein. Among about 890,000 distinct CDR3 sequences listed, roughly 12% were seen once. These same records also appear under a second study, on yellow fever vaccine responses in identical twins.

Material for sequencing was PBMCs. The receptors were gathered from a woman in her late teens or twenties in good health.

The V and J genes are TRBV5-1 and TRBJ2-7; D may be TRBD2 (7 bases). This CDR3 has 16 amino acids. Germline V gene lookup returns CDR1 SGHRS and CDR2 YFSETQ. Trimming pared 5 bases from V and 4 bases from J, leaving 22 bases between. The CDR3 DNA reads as TGCGCCAGCAGACCTTCCACGGGGGGCGCCCCTTACGAGCAGTACTTC. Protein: CASRPSTGGAPYEQYF.

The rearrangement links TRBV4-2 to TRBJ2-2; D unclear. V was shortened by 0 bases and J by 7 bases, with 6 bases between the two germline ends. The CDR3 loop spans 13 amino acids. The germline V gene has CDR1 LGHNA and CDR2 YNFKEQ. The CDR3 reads CASSQEMRGELFF. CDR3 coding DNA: TGTGCCAGCAGCCAAGAGATGCGCGGGGAGCTGTTTTTT.